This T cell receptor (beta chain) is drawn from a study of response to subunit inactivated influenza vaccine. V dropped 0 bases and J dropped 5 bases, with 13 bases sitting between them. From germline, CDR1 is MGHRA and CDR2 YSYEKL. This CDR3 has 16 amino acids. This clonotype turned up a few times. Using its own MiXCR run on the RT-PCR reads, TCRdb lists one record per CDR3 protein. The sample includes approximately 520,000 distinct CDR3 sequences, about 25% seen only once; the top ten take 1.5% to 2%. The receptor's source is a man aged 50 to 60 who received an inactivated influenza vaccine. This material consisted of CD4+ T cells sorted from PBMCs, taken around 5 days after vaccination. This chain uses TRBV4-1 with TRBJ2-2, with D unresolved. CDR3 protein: CASSQEGLGGTGELFF. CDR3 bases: TGCGCCAGCAGCCAAGAGGGTCTAGGTGGGACCGGGGAGCTGTTTTTT.